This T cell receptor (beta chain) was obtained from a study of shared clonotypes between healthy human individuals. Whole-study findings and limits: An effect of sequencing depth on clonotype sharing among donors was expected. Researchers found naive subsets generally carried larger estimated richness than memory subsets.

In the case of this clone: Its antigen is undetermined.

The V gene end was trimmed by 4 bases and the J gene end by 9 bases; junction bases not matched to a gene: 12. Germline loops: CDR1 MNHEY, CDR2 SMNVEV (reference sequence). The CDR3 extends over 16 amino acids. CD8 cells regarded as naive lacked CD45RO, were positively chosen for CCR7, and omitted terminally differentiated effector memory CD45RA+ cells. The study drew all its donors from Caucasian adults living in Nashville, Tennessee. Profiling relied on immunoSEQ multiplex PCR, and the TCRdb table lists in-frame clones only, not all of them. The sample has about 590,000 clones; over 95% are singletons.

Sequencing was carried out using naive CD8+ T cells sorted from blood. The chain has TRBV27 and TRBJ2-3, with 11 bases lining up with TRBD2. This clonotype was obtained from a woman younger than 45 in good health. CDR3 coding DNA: TGTGCCAGCAGTTATACTAGCGGGAGCGCACAGATGACGCAGTATTTT. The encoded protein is CASSYTSGSAQMTQYF.